Below, 29 T cell receptor beta chains from the same sample are listed, as sequenced in a study of blood T cell repertoires in COVID-19. TCRdb's table, derived via immunoSEQ multiplex PCR, lists solely in-frame clones and lacks some. The sample holds approximately 210,000 clones; 80% to 90% are singletons and the top ten take 0.65% to 0.95%. The sequenced sample consisted of peripheral blood. These receptors were obtained from a woman in her 70s with acute or convalescent COVID-19.

There are a few counts of this clone. This chain links TRBV27 with TRBJ1-2; 8 positions match TRBD1. The CDR3 extends over 13 amino acids. The ends lost 6 bases at V and 3 bases at J; junction bases unmatched: 3. The germline V gene has CDR1 MNHEY and CDR2 SMNVEV (reference sequence). This chain's CDR3 is CASRGQVDYGYTF. Written as DNA, the CDR3 is TGTGCCAGCAGGGGACAGGTTGACTATGGCTACACCTTC.

Points on this clone: Additional DNA sequences in this sample encode the identical CDR3. The chain joins TRBV28 to TRBJ1-5, with D perhaps matching TRBD1 (5 bases). The germline gives CDR1 MDHEN, CDR2 SYDVKM. Trimming cost V 3 bases and J 4 bases, with 7 bases left between them. The CDR3 sequence is 13 residues long. This CDR3 reads CASSFGGNQPQHF. In DNA, the CDR3 is TGTGCCAGCAGTTTTGGGGGGAATCAGCCCCAGCATTTT.

The sample holds one count of this clone. The chain couples TRBV9 to TRBJ1-5; no definite D call. V lost 4 bases to trimming and J lost 5 bases, with 13 bases between them. Germline V gene data show CDR1 as SGDLS and CDR2 as YYNGEE. The CDR3 length is 14 residues. The chain's CDR3 is CASSPGPRDQPQHF. The CDR3 DNA follows: TGTGCCAGCAGCCCCGGCCCCCGGGATCAGCCCCAGCATTTT. Based on the CDR3 plus reference TRBV9 and TRBJ1-5, the full variable domain is DSGVTQTPKHLITATGQRVTLRCSPRSGDLSVYWYQQSLDQGLQFLIQYYNGEERAKGNILERFSAQQFPDLHSELNLSSLELGDSALYFCASSPGPRDQPQHFGDGTRLSIL.

The rearrangement joins TRBV7-3 to TRBJ2-2, with D possibly TRBD2 on 6 matching bases. Germline loops: CDR1 SGHTA, CDR2 FQGTGA. The germline V and J ends were trimmed by 5 bases and 3 bases, with 19 bases remaining between them. This CDR3 region has 17 residues. CDR3 bases: TGTGCCAGCAGCCCATCAGCCTCCACTAGCTACACCGGGGAGCTGTTTTTT. Protein sequence: CASSPSASTSYTGELFF.

J is TRBJ1-5 and V is TRBV7-2; TRBD1 aligns across 9 bases. This CDR3 is built from 15 residues. The V segment lost 5 bases and the J segment 4 bases; nucleotides outside the gene matches: 6. Germline values: CDR1 SGHTA, CDR2 FQGNSA. The CDR3 is CASSHPGQGNQPQHF. In DNA form, the CDR3 reads TGTGCCAGCAGCCACCCGGGACAGGGAAATCAGCCCCAGCATTTT.

The rearrangement links TRBV4-3 to TRBJ1-6; a possible D gene is TRBD1 (6 bases). The CDR3 is 16 residues long. Looked up from germline, CDR1 is LGHNA and CDR2 is YSLEER. V was shortened by 0 bases and J by 7 bases, with 13 bases between the two germline ends. The DNA for the CDR3 is TGCGCCAGCAGCCAAGACTGGGGGGGGCAAAATTCACCCCTCCACTTT. Its protein product is CASSQDWGGQNSPLHF.

J is TRBJ1-2 and V is TRBV6-5, with a possible D match to TRBD1 (6 bases). Germline CDR1 MNHEY, CDR2 SVGAGI. CDR3 length: 15 residues. Deletions cut 7 bases from V and 6 bases from J, with 21 bases between. In DNA form, the CDR3 reads TGTGCCAGCACCCTTGGCTCTCCAGGGGTCCATGGCTACACCTTC. Translating gives CASTLGSPGVHGYTF.

V gene TRBV6-6 combines with J gene TRBJ2-4; tentative D call: TRBD2 (6 bases). CDR1 is MNHNY and CDR2 is SVGAGI in the germline V gene (reference sequence). With 10 bases removed from V and 2 bases from J, the gap between germline ends came to 12 bases. CDR3 size: 13 residues. The CDR3 is CATQEGPKNIQYF. The CDR3 coding sequence is TGTGCCACCCAGGAGGGGCCCAAAAACATTCAGTACTTC.

This chain links TRBV7-2 with TRBJ1-2; 7 bases line up with TRBD1. The CDR3 runs to 15 residues. The germline CDR1 and CDR2 sequences are SGHTA and FQGNSA. V lost 5 bases, J lost 1 base, and 7 bases stayed unmatched. CDR3 sequence reads: CASSPQGQNNYGYTF. The CDR3 DNA is TGTGCCAGCAGCCCGCAGGGACAGAATAACTATGGCTACACCTTC.

This clone turned up a few times. The chain recombines TRBV4-1 with TRBJ2-6, with D possibly matching TRBD1 (5 bases). Germline CDR1 and CDR2: MGHRA and YSYEKL. Trimming left V 5 bases short and J 2 bases short, with 22 bases between. The CDR3 has 19 amino acids. The CDR3 DNA is TGCGCCAGCAGCAAACCCTGGGGCAGGGAAGCTCCTGGGGCCAACGTCCTGACTTTC. Its translation is CASSKPWGREAPGANVLTF.

This clone was seen only once. This chain joins TRBV5-1 and TRBJ1-1; 7 bases align to TRBD1. The CDR3 is 12 residues long. The V gene's germline CDR1 is SGHRS and CDR2 YFSETQ. Losses at the gene ends were 7 bases for V and 7 bases for J; bases not matched to a gene: 7. In DNA, the CDR3 is TGCGCCAGCGGGGGGACAGTGGGTGAAGCTTTCTTT. Translation: CASGGTVGEAFF.

This clone was seen just once. CDR3 sequence (DNA): TGTGCCACCAGCAGAGCACAGGGGTACATTCAGTACTTC. Its translation is CATSRAQGYIQYF. V is TRBV15 and J is TRBJ2-4; 7 bases map to TRBD1. Losses at the gene ends were 1 base for V and 8 bases for J; bases not matched to a gene: 2. CDR1 and CDR2 from the germline V gene are LNHNV and YYDKDF (reference sequence). This CDR3 comprises 13 residues. Supplemented by reference TRBV15 and TRBJ2-4, the full variable domain reads DAMVIQNPRYQVTQFGKPVTLSCSQTLNHNVMYWYQQKSSQAPKLLFHYYDKDFNNEADTPDNFQSRRPNTSFCFLDIRSPGLGDTAMYLCATSRAQGYIQYFGAGTRLSVL.

V gene TRBV7-6 combines with J gene TRBJ1-4, with D hard to call. The CDR3 totals 17 residues. The V end lost 2 bases, the J end lost 0 bases, and 13 bases lay between the germline ends. Germline lookup yields CDR1 SGHVS and CDR2 FNYEAQ. CDR3 loop: CASSLFGVRTTNEKLFF. The DNA of the CDR3 is TGTGCCAGCAGCTTATTCGGGGTCCGCACAACTAATGAAAAACTGTTTTTT.

The rearrangement links TRBV6-5 to TRBJ1-4, with TRBD1 identical over 7 bases. The V gene end was trimmed by 6 bases and the J gene end by 8 bases; junction bases not matched to a gene: 9. Germline assignment: CDR1 MNHEY and CDR2 SVGAGI. The CDR3 has 14 amino acids. In nucleotides, the CDR3 is TGTGCCAGCAGCCTGGGACAGTCGAGCGAAAAACTGTTTTTT. This codes for CASSLGQSSEKLFF.

In its sample, this clone was seen once. V is TRBV9 and J is TRBJ1-4; possibly TRBD1 for D (5 bases). V was trimmed by 4 bases and J by 11 bases, leaving 15 bases between them. CDR1 is SGDLS and CDR2 is YYNGEE in the germline V gene. The CDR3 sequence is 13 residues long. The CDR3 nucleotides are TGTGCCAGCAGCCTGGGGCCCACAGAGAAACTGTTTTTT. Protein product: CASSLGPTEKLFF.

V and J are TRBV5-1 and TRBJ2-1; no clear D. This CDR3 has 11 amino acids. V was trimmed by 1 base and J by 13 bases, leaving 9 bases between them. Germline V CDR1 and CDR2: SGHRS, YFSETQ. CDR3 coding DNA: TGCGCCAGCAGCTTGCTTCAGAAACAGTTCTTC. It translates to CASSLLQKQFF.

The rearrangement uses TRBV10-2 and TRBJ1-1; D possibly corresponds to TRBD1 (6 bases). Germline CDR1 reads WSHSY; CDR2 reads SAAADI. The CDR3 sequence is 15 residues long. Trimming took 7 bases from V and 4 from J, leaving 19 bases between them. CDR3: CASTDSDRLGTEAFF. As DNA, the CDR3 is TGCGCCAGCACGGATTCCGACAGGCTGGGCACTGAAGCTTTCTTT.

V gene TRBV19 combines with J gene TRBJ1-4; TRBD1 is a possible D gene (5 bases). Germline CDR1 LNHDA, CDR2 SQIVND (reference sequence). The V end was cut by 4 bases, the J end by 0 bases, with 12 bases between. This CDR3 contains 16 residues. CDR3 amino acids: CASSNPDSATNEKLFF. The CDR3 DNA follows: TGTGCCAGTAGTAACCCCGACAGCGCAACTAATGAAAAACTGTTTTTT. Drawing the rest from reference TRBV19 and TRBJ1-4, the complete variable domain is DGGITQSPKYLFRKEGQNVTLSCEQNLNHDAMYWYRQDPGQGLRLIYYSQIVNDFQKGDIAEGYSVSREKKESFPLTVTSAQKNPTAFYLCASSNPDSATNEKLFFGSGTQLSVL.

The chain joins TRBV11-3 to TRBJ2-5; possible D gene TRBD2, 6 bases. V lost 0 bases and J lost 0, with 14 bases in between. Germline CDR1 is SGHNT and CDR2 is YENEEA. This CDR3 region has 17 residues. CDR3 nucleotide sequence: TGTGCCAGCAGCTTAGATGGGGGGACGCTTAACCAAGAGACCCAGTACTTC. The encoded protein is CASSLDGGTLNQETQYF.

The chain combines TRBV5-1 with TRBJ1-4; D may be TRBD1 (6 bases). The V gene's germline CDR1 is SGHRS and CDR2 YFSETQ. Deletions cut 3 bases from V and 8 bases from J, with 11 bases between. The CDR3 is 13 residues long. The CDR3 DNA reads TGCGCCAGCAGCTCCCGGACAGACGAAAAACTGTTTTTT. Protein: CASSSRTDEKLFF. The full variable domain, its missing parts supplied by reference TRBV5-1 and TRBJ1-4, is KAGVTQTPRYLIKTRGQQVTLSCSPISGHRSVSWYQQTPGQGLQFLFEYFSETQRNKGNFPGRFSGRQFSNSRSEMNVSTLELGDSALYLCASSSRTDEKLFFGSGTQLSVL.

The CDR3 DNA reads TGTGCCAGCAGCTTAGGAGACAGGCCCCTATACGAGCAGTACTTC. Protein: CASSLGDRPLYEQYF. This sequence joins TRBV7-8 and TRBJ2-7; D possibly corresponds to TRBD1 (6 bases). The CDR3 is made up of 15 amino acids. The V and J ends lost 1 base and 4 bases respectively, with 14 bases between them. Germline CDR1 is SGHVS and CDR2 is FQNEAQ.

The chain recombines TRBV19 with TRBJ2-1; 7 bases fit TRBD1. Germline CDR1 LNHDA, CDR2 SQIVND (reference sequence). V lost 3 bases and J lost 3; bases outside the gene matches: 8. The CDR3 spans 16 residues. The CDR3 coding sequence is TGTGCCAGTAGTATTCTCGGACAGGCCAACTACAATGAGCAGTTCTTC. This encodes CASSILGQANYNEQFF.

This chain joins TRBV14 and TRBJ2-7; D is ambiguous. Trimming removed 2 bases at V and 0 bases at J, with 17 bases between. The CDR3 runs 17 residues. Germline V gene lookup returns CDR1 SGHDN and CDR2 FVKESK. The CDR3 DNA is TGTGCCAGCAGCCAACCGAAAGGAAATAGACTCTCCTACGAGCAGTACTTC. Translating it yields CASSQPKGNRLSYEQYF.

This chain connects TRBV10-3 to TRBJ1-2; TRBD1 matches at 8 bases. The V gene end was trimmed by 3 bases and the J gene end by 7 bases; junction bases not matched to a gene: 10. The germline gives CDR1 ENHRY, CDR2 SYGVKD. CDR3 length: 15 amino acids. The CDR3 is CAISELGQGGGGYTF. The CDR3 bases are TGTGCCATCAGTGAACTTGGACAGGGCGGGGGTGGCTACACCTTC.

The V call is TRBV20-1, the J call TRBJ2-1; D might be TRBD1 (6 bases). The germline CDR1 and CDR2 sequences are DFQATT and SNEGSKA (reference sequence). V dropped 5 bases and J dropped 8 bases, with 10 bases sitting between them. CDR3 length: 11 residues. This CDR3 is CSAARGDEQFF. DNA for the CDR3: TGCAGTGCTGCCAGGGGAGATGAGCAGTTCTTC.

V and J are TRBV2 and TRBJ2-1; 10 bases agree with TRBD1. This CDR3 region has 16 residues. Germline V gene lookup returns CDR1 SNHLY and CDR2 FYNNEI. V gave up 6 bases and J gave up 4 bases; unmatched junction bases: 9. For the CDR3, the DNA is TGTGCCAGCAGGGAACCCGGGACAGGGGATTACAATGAGCAGTTCTTC. Its translation: CASREPGTGDYNEQFF.

V is TRBV4-3 and J is TRBJ1-2, with 7 bases that match TRBD1. Trimming cost V 0 bases and J 6 bases; bases outside gene matches: 13. This CDR3 contains 17 residues. Germline assignment: CDR1 LGHNA and CDR2 YSLEER. CDR3 DNA: TGCGCCAGCAGCCAAGAGAGGGACAGCCCTTATTTGAATGGCTACACCTTC. Its protein product is CASSQERDSPYLNGYTF.

The chain employs TRBV7-2 and TRBJ2-2; 7 nucleotides match TRBD1. This CDR3 is 16 amino acids long. Germline V gene data show CDR1 as SGHTA and CDR2 as FQGNSA. Trimming removed 5 bases from V and 0 bases from J; junction bases left unmatched: 6. CDR3 sequence reads: CASSSQGVANTGELFF. Here the CDR3 DNA reads TGTGCCAGCAGCAGTCAGGGGGTGGCGAACACCGGGGAGCTGTTTTTT. Full variable domain (missing parts from reference TRBV7-2 and TRBJ2-2): GAGVSQSPSNKVTEKGKDVELRCDPISGHTALYWYRQSLGQGLEFLIYFQGNSAPDKSGLPSDRFSAERTGGSVSTLTIQRTQQEDSAVYLCASSSQGVANTGELFFGEGSRLTVL.

The chain carries TRBV27 and TRBJ1-2; no clear D. Germline V lookup: CDR1 MNHEY, CDR2 SMNVEV (reference sequence). V shed 0 bases and J shed 6 bases, with 5 bases lying between them. The CDR3 is 12 residues long. For the CDR3, the DNA is TGTGCCAGCAGTTTATCTGGGCATGGCTACACCTTC. This translates into CASSLSGHGYTF.